Relative to its sample, the clone carrying this TCR beta chain is medium-sized. The antigen is not known. The data are from a study of circulating CD8 cells and anti-PD-1 response in melanoma. Study-level information: Of 13 patients, seven got anti-PD-1 first and six had prior therapy. Complete or partial response defined responders; stable or progressive disease, non-responders.

CDR1 is SQVTM and CDR2 is ANQGSEA in the germline V gene. V lost 7 bases and J 3 bases, leaving 10 bases between the germline ends. The CDR3 has 11 residues. Four subsets defined by PD-1 and/or TIGIT were sorted from live CD3+CD8+TCRalphabeta+ cells. The QIAseq Immune Repertoire TCR panel built the libraries from roughly 15 ng of total RNA. TCRdb reprocessed the reads with MiXCR, giving one entry per CDR3 protein. The sample gives about 1,300 distinct CDR3 sequences, 6% to 9.5% of which show up once; roughly 15% is in the top ten. Points from the study as a whole: Previously treated and treatment-naive patients were pooled together.

The sequences come from CD8+ T cells from PBMCs, collected at baseline or after one month of anti-PD-1 therapy (not recorded which). This sequence joins TRBV29-1 and TRBJ2-7, with D perhaps TRBD2 (6 bases). This TCR derives from a human donor with melanoma. The CDR3: CSALTSYEQYF. DNA of the CDR3: TGCAGCGCCCTGACTAGCTACGAGCAGTACTTC.